The clone carrying this T cell receptor beta chain was seen many times. TCRdb called the reads again in MiXCR, with one record for every CDR3 protein. Of a few hundred thousand distinct CDR3 sequences detected, 26% appear once; the ten largest clones hold 13%. The data belong to a study of T cell repertoires in cytomegalovirus infection. Trimming cost V 8 bases and J 0 bases; bases outside gene matches: 4. The CDR3 sequence is 15 residues long. Germline values: CDR1 ENHRY, CDR2 SYGVKD. This receptor was taken from a human donor in good health (CMV status not recorded). Some clones in this sample may be carry-over from other donors' samples. This chain uses TRBV10-3 with TRBJ2-1, with 10 bases aligning to TRBD2. The specimen was PBMCs. The CDR3 DNA sequence: TGTGCCATCCAACCTAGCGGGAGCTCCTACAATGAGCAGTTCTTC. Protein: CAIQPSGSSYNEQFF.